This T cell receptor (beta chain) stems from a study of T cell responses to AZD1222 COVID-19 vaccine. Some clones are missing from TCRdb's copy, which holds only in-frame ones; the method was immunoSEQ multiplex PCR. The sample records fewer than 200,000 clones, 70% to 90% being singletons. This clone has just one count. In germline, CDR1 is SGHRS, CDR2 YFSETQ. V gave up 3 bases and J gave up 1 base; unmatched junction bases: 14. This CDR3 is 18 amino acids long. The TCR sequence derives from an adult in good health. This chain uses TRBV5-1 with TRBJ1-1; TRBD1 matches 8 bases. Specimen: peripheral blood, collected on day 0 of AZD1222 vaccination. The DNA of the CDR3 is TGCGCCAGCAGCTGGGTAGGACAGGGAGGGTTAGGGAACACTGAAGCTTTCTTT. Amino acids: CASSWVGQGGLGNTEAFF.